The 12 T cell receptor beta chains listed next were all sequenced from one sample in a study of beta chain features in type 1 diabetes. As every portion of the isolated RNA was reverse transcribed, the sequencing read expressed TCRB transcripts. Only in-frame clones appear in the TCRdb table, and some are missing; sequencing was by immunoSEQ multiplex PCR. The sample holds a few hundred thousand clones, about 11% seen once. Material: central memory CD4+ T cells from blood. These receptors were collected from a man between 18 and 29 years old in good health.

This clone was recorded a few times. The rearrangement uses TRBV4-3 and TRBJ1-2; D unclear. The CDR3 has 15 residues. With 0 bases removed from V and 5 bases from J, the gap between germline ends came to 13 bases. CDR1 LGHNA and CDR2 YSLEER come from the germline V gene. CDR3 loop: CASSQDRTEDYGYTF. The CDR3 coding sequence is TGCGCCAGCAGCCAAGACAGGACTGAAGATTATGGCTACACCTTC.

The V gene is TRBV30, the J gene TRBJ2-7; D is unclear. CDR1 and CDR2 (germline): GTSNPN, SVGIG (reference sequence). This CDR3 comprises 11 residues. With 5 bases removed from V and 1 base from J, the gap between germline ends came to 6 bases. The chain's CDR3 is CAWPPSYEQYF. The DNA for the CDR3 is TGTGCCTGGCCTCCATCCTACGAGCAGTACTTC.

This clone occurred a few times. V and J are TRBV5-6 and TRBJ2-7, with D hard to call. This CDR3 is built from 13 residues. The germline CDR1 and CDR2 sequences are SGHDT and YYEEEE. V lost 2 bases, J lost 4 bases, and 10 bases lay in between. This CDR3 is CASSFDLRYEQYF. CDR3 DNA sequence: TGTGCCAGCAGCTTCGACCTGAGATACGAGCAGTACTTC.

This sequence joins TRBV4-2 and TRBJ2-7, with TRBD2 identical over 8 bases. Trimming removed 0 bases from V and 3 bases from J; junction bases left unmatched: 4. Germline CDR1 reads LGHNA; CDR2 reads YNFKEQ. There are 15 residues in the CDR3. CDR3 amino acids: CASSQDLSGSYEQYF. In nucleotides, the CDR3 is TGTGCCAGCAGCCAAGATCTAAGCGGGAGCTACGAGCAGTACTTC.

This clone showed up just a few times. CDR3 region: CASSFGPSYEQYF. CDR3 bases: TGTGCCAGCAGCTTCGGCCCCTCCTACGAGCAGTACTTC. The V gene is TRBV7-3, the J gene TRBJ2-7; D is ambiguous. With 3 bases removed from V and 0 bases from J, the gap between germline ends came to 6 bases. Germline CDR1 reads SGHTA; CDR2 reads FQGTGA. This CDR3 is built from 13 residues.

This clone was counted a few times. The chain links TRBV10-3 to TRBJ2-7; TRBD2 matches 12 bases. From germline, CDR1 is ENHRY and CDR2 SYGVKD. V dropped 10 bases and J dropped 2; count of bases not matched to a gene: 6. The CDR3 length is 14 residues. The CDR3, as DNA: TGTGCCACCAGGACTAGCGGGGCCACCTACGAGCAGTACTTC. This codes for CATRTSGATYEQYF.

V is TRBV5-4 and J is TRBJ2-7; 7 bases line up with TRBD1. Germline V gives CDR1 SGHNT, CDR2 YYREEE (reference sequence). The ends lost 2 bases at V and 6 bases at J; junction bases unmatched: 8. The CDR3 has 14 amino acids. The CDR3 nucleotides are TGTGCCAGCAGCTTAGTCGGGACAGCTCGCGAGCAGTACTTC. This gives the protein CASSLVGTAREQYF.

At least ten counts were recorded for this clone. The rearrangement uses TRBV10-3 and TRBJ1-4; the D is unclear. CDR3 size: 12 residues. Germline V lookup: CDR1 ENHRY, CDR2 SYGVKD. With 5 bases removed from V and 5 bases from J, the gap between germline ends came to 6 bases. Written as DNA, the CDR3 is TGTGCCATCAGTAACCAAAATGAAAAACTGTTTTTT. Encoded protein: CAISNQNEKLFF.

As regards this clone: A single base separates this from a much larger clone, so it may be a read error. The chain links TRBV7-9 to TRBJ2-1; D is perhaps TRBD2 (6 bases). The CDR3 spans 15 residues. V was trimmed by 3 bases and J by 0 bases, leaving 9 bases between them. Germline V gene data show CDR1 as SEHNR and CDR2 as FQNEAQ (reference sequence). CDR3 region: CASSLEGSSYNEQFF. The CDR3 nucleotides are TGTGCCAGCAGCTTGGAGGGGAGCTCCTACAATGAGCAGTTCTTC.

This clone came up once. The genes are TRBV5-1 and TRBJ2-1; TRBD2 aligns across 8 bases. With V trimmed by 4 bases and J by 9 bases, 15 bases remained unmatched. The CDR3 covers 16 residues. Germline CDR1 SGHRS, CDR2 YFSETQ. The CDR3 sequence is CASSRSTGGGRSEQFF. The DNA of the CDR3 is TGCGCCAGCAGCCGATCGACAGGCGGGGGGCGGAGTGAGCAGTTCTTC.

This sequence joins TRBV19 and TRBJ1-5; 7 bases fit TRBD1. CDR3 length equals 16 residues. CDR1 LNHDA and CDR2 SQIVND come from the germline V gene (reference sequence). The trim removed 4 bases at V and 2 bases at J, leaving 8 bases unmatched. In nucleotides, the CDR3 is TGTGCCAGTAGTAGAGAGGGAGGACAGGGCAATCAGCCCCAGCATTTT. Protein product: CASSREGGQGNQPQHF. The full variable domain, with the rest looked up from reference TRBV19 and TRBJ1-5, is DGGITQSPKYLFRKEGQNVTLSCEQNLNHDAMYWYRQDPGQGLRLIYYSQIVNDFQKGDIAEGYSVSREKKESFPLTVTSAQKNPTAFYLCASSREGGQGNQPQHFGDGTRLSIL.

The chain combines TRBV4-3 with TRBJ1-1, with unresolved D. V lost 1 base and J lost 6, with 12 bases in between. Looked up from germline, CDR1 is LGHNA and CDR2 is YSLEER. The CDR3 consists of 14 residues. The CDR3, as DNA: TGCGCCAGCAGCCAAGTTACGCTGGGCGCTGAAGCTTTCTTT. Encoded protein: CASSQVTLGAEAFF.